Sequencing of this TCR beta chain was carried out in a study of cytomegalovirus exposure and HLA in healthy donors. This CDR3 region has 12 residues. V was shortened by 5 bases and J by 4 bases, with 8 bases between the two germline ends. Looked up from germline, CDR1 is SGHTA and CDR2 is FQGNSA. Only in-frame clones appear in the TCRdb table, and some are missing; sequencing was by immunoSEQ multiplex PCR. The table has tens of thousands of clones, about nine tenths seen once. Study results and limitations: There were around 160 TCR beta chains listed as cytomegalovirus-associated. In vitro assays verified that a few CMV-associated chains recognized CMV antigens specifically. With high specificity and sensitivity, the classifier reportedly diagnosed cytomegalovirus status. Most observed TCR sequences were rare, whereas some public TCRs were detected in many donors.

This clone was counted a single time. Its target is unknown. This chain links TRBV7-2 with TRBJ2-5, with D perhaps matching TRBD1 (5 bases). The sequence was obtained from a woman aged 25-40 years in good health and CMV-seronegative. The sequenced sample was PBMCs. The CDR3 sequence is CASSQRGETQYF. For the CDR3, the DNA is TGTGCCAGCAGCCAAAGGGGAGAGACCCAGTACTTC. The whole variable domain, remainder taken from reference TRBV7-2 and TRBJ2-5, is GAGVSQSPSNKVTEKGKDVELRCDPISGHTALYWYRQSLGQGLEFLIYFQGNSAPDKSGLPSDRFSAERTGGSVSTLTIQRTQQEDSAVYLCASSQRGETQYFGPGTRLLVL.